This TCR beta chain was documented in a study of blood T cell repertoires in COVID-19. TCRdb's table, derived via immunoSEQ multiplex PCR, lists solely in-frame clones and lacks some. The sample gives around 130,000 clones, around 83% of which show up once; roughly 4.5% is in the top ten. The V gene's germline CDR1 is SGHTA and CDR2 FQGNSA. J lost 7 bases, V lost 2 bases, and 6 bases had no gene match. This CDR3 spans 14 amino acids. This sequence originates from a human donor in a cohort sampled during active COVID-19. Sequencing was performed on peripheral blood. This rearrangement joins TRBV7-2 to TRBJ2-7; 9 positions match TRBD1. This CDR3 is CASSLLGQGREQYF. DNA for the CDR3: TGTGCCAGCAGCTTACTCGGACAGGGGAGGGAGCAGTACTTC.